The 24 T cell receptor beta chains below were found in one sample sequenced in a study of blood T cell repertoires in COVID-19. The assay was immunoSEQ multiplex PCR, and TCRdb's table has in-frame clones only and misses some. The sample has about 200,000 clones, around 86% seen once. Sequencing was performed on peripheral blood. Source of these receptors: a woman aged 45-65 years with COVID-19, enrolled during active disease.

As DNA, the CDR3 is TGTGCTAGTGGTTTGGGCGCGGACTACACCTTC. Amino acid sequence: CASGLGADYTF. The V and J genes are TRBV12-5 and TRBJ1-2; D uncertain. This CDR3 contains 11 residues. V was pared by 1 base and J by 10 bases, with 7 bases between. CDR1 is LGHNT, CDR2 FRNRAP, per germline. Supplemented by reference TRBV12-5 and TRBJ1-2, the full variable domain reads DARVTQTPRHKVTEMGQEVTMRCQPILGHNTVFWYRQTMMQGLELLAYFRNRAPLDDSGMPKDRFSAEMPDATLATLKIQPSEPRDSAVYFCASGLGADYTFGSGTRLTVV.

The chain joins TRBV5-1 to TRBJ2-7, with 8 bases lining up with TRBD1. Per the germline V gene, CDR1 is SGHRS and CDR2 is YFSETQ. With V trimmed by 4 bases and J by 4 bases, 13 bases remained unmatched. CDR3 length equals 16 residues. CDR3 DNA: TGCGCCAGCAGCGCGGGCGACAGGGGATTCAGTTACGAGCAGTACTTC. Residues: CASSAGDRGFSYEQYF. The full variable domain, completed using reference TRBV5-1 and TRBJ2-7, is KAGVTQTPRYLIKTRGQQVTLSCSPISGHRSVSWYQQTPGQGLQFLFEYFSETQRNKGNFPGRFSGRQFSNSRSEMNVSTLELGDSALYLCASSAGDRGFSYEQYFGPGTRLTVT.

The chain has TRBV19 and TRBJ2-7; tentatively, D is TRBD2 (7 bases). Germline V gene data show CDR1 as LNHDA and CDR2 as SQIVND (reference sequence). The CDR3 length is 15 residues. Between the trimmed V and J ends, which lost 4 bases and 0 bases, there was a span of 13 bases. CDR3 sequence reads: CASSTPGGLSYEQYF. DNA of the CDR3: TGTGCCAGTAGTACCCCGGGGGGCCTCTCCTACGAGCAGTACTTC.

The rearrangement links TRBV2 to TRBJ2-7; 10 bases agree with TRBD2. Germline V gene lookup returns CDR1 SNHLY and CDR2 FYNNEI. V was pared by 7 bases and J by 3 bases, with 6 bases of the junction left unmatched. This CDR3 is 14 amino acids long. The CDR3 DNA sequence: TGTGCCAGCAAAGATCAGCGGGGGGGCTACGAGCAGTACGTC. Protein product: CASKDQRGGYEQYV.

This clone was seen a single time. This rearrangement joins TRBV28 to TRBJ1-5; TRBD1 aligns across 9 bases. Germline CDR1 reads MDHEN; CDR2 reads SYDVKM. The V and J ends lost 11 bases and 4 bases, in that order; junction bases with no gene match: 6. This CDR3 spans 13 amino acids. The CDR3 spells CASRQGVNQPQHF. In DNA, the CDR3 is TGTGCCTCCCGACAGGGGGTTAATCAGCCCCAGCATTTT.

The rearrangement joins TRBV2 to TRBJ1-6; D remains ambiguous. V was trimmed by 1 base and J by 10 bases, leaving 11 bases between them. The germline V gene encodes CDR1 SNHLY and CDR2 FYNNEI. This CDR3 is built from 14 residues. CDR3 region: CASSEVRGGSPLHF. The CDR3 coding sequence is TGTGCCAGCAGTGAAGTACGGGGAGGATCACCCCTCCACTTT.

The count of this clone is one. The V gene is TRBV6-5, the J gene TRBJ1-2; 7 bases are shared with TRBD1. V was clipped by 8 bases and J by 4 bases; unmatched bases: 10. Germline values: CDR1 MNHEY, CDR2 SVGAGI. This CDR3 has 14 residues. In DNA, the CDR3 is TGTGCCAGCCAAAGGGGGCAGCCGATCTATGGCTACACCTTC. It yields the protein CASQRGQPIYGYTF.

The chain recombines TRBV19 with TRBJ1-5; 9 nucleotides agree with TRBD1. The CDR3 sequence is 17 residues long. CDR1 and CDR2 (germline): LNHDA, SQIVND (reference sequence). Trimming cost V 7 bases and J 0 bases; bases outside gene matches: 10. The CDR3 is CASKQGALRYSNQPQHF. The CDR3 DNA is TGTGCCAGTAAACAGGGGGCCCTCCGCTATAGCAATCAGCCCCAGCATTTT.

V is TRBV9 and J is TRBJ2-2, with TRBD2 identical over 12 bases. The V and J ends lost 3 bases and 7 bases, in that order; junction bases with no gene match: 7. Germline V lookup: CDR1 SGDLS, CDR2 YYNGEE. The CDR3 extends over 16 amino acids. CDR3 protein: CASSGPSGGADGELFF. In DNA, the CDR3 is TGTGCCAGCAGCGGCCCTAGCGGGGGGGCCGACGGGGAGCTGTTTTTT.

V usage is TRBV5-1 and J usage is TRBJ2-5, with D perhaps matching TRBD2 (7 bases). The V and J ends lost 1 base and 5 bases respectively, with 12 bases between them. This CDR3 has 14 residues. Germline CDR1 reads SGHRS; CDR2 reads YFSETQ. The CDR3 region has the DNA TGCGCCAGCAGCTTGACGGGGGGCGGGGAGACCCAGTACTTC. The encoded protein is CASSLTGGGETQYF.

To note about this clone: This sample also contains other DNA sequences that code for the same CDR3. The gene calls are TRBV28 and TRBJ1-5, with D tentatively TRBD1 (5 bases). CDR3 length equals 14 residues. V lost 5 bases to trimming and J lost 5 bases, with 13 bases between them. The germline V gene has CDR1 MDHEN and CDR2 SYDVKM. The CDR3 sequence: CASSPLGGYQPQHF. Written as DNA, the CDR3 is TGTGCCAGCAGTCCCCTGGGGGGATATCAGCCCCAGCATTTT.

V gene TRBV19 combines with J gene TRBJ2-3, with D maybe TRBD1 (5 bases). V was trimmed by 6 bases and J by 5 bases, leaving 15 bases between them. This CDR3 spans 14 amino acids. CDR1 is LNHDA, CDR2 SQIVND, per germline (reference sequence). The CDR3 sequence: CASSFLGAIDTQYF. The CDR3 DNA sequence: TGTGCCAGTAGCTTCTTAGGGGCAATAGATACGCAGTATTTT. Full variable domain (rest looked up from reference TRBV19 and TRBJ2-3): DGGITQSPKYLFRKEGQNVTLSCEQNLNHDAMYWYRQDPGQGLRLIYYSQIVNDFQKGDIAEGYSVSREKKESFPLTVTSAQKNPTAFYLCASSFLGAIDTQYFGPGTRLTVL.

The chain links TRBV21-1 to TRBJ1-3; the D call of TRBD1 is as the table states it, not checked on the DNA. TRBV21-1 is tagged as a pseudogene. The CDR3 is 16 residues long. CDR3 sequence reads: CASCYKGQDSGNTIYF. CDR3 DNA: TGTGCCAGCTGCTATAAGGGACAGGACTCTGGAAACACCATATATTTT.

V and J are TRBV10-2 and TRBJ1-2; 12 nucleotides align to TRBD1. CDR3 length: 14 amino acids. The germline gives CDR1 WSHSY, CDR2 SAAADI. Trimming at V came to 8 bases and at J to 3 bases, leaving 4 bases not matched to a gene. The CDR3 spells CASGTGGSHYGYTF. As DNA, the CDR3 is TGCGCCAGCGGGACAGGGGGCAGCCACTATGGCTACACCTTC.

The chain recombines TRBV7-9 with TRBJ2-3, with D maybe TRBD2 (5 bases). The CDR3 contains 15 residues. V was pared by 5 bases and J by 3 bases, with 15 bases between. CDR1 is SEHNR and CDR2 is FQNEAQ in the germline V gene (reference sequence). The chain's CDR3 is CASSDGRGETDTQYF. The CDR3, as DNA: TGTGCCAGCAGCGACGGCCGGGGAGAAACAGATACGCAGTATTTT.

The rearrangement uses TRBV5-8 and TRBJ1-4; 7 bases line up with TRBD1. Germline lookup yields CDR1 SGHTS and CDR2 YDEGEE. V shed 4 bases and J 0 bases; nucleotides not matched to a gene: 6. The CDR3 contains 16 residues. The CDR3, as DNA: TGTGCCAGCAGCGCGGGACAGACTACAACTAATGAAAAACTGTTTTTT. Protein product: CASSAGQTTTNEKLFF.

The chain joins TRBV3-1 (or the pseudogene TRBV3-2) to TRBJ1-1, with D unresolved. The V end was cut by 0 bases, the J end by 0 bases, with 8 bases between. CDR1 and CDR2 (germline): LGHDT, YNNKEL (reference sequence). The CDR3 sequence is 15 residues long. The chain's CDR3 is CASSQDGQVNTEAFF. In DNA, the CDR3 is TGTGCCAGCAGCCAAGATGGGCAGGTGAACACTGAAGCTTTCTTT.

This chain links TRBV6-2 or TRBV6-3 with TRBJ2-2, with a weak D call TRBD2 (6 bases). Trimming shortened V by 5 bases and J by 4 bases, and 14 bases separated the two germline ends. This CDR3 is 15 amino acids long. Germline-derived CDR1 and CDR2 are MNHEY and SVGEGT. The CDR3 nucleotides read TGTGCCAGCAGTCCGGGGACTGTGAGCACCGGGGAGCTGTTTTTT. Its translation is CASSPGTVSTGELFF.

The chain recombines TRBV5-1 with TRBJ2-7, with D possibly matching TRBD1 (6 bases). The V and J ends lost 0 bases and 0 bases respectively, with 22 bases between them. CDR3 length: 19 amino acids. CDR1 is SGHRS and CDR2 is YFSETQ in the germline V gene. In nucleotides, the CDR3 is TGCGCCAGCAGCTTGGCTCCCACCACGCCCCAGGGGTTCTCCTACGAGCAGTACTTC. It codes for CASSLAPTTPQGFSYEQYF.

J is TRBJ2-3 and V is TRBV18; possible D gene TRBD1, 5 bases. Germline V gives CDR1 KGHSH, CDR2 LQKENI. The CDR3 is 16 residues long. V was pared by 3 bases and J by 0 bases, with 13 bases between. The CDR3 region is CASSPVTGASTDTQYF. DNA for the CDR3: TGTGCCAGCTCACCGGTCACAGGTGCTAGCACAGATACGCAGTATTTT.

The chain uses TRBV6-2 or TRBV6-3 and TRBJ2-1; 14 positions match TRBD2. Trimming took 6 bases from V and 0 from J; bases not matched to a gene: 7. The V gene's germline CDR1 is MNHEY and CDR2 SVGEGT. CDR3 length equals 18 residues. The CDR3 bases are TGTGCCAGCAGCACCGGGACTAGCGGGGGAAGCTCCTACAATGAGCAGTTCTTC. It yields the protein CASSTGTSGGSSYNEQFF.

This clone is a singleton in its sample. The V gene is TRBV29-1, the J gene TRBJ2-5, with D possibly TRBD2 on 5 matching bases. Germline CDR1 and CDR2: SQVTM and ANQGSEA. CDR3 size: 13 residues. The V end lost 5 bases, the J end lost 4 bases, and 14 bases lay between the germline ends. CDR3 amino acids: CSVLPKSGETQYF. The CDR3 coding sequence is TGCAGCGTTTTACCAAAAAGCGGAGAGACCCAGTACTTC.

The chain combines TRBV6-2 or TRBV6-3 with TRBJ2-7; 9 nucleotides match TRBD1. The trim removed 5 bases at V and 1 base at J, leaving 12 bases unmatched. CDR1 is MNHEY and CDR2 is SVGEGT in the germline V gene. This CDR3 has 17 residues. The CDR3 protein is CASSPLPGTGKSYEQYV. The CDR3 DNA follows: TGTGCCAGCAGTCCCCTCCCCGGGACAGGGAAGTCCTACGAGCAGTACGTC.

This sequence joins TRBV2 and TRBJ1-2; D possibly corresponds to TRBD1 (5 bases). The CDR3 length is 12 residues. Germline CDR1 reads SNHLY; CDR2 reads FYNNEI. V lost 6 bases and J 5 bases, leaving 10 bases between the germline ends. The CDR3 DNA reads TGTGCCAGCAGGATGACAGAGTATGGCTACACCTTC. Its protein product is CASRMTEYGYTF.